This is a list of T cell receptor beta chains from one sample in a study of CD8 T cells in ankylosing spondylitis. TCRdb ran MiXCR on the 5' RACE reads and lists one entry per CDR3 protein. The top ten clones hold 1% of a sample with under 450,000 distinct CDR3 sequences, under 20% of them seen once. The sequenced sample consisted of blood, either unsorted or a sorted T cell fraction (not recorded which). The receptors come from a male donor with ankylosing spondylitis. CDR3s include the opening cysteine and the closing phenylalanine or tryptophan. The D gene is left open where the match is weak. The size of a clone is reported for some rows only, either as once, few or many, or as a class for expanded clones.

16,TRBD2,TRBJ2-5,TRBV6-2/TRBV6-3,-,TGTGCCAGCAGTCGCCGGACTAGCGGCTACCAAGAGACCCAGTACTTC,CASSRRTSGYQETQYF
12,-,TRBJ1-2,TRBV2,once,TGTGCCAGCAGTGAAAAGGGCTATGGCTACACCTTC,CASSEKGYGYTF
14,-,TRBJ1-2,TRBV19,few,TGTGCCAGTAGTACCCCCGGGGGACGCGGTGGCTACACCTTC,CASSTPGGRGGYTF
17,TRBD1,TRBJ1-5,TRBV5-5,-,TGTGCCAGCAGCTTAGGGGGCGCCATGTACGGCAATCAGCCCCAGCATTTT,CASSLGGAMYGNQPQHF
15,-,TRBJ2-3,TRBV4-2,few,TGTGCCAGCAGCCAAGAGGGGAAGGACACAGATACGCAGTATTTT,CASSQEGKDTDTQYF
15,-,TRBJ2-3,TRBV20-1,few,TGCAGTGCTAGAGATGATAGGGTAGTTTCAGATACGCAGTATTTT,CSARDDRVVSDTQYF
15,-,TRBJ1-3,TRBV7-9,few,TGTGCCAGCAGCGTATTAGTGGGCTCTGGAAACACCATATATTTT,CASSVLVGSGNTIYF
16,-,TRBJ1-2,TRBV18,-,TGTGCCAGCTCACCATCAGGACCCCCGGAGGGGAATGGCTACACCTTC,CASSPSGPPEGNGYTF
13,-,TRBJ1-2,TRBV10-3,few,TGTGCCATCAGCCGACAAGAAACCTATGGCTACACCTTC,CAISRQETYGYTF
12,-,TRBJ2-1,TRBV7-8,-,TGTGCCAGCAGCTCGGACTATTCGGAGCAGTTCTTC,CASSSDYSEQFF
15,-,TRBJ1-2,TRBV12-3/TRBV12-4,many,TGTGCCAGCAGTAGGGGGACACGGGCTTCCGATGGCTACACCTTC,CASSRGTRASDGYTF
16,TRBD2,TRBJ2-5,TRBV3-1,once,TGTGCCAGCAGCTGTAGGACTAGCGGGGGGGCAGAGACCCAGTACTTC,CASSCRTSGGAETQYF
15,-,TRBJ2-1,TRBV2,-,TGTGCCAGCAGTGAAGTGGCAGGGAGCTACAATGAGCAGTTCTTC,CASSEVAGSYNEQFF
16,-,TRBJ2-1,TRBV5-1,-,TGCGCCAGCAGCTCACTGGACGGCCTCTCCTACAATGAGCAGTTCTTC,CASSSLDGLSYNEQFF
16,-,TRBJ1-1,TRBV5-1,few,TGCGCCAGCAGCCCGCTAGGTGCAGGGGCGAACACTGAAGCTTTCTTT,CASSPLGAGANTEAFF
11,-,TRBJ1-1,TRBV5-6,few,TGTGCCAGCAGCTCCGACACTGAAGCTTTCTTT,CASSSDTEAFF
15,-,TRBJ1-5,TRBV4-1,-,TGCGCCAGCAGTCCAATAGGTCTTCCTAATCAGCCCCAGCATTTT,CASSPIGLPNQPQHF
15,TRBD2,TRBJ2-3,TRBV15,few,TGTGCCACCAGCGGCCGGACTAGCGGGAGGGATACGCAGTATTTT,CATSGRTSGRDTQYF
17,TRBD2,TRBJ2-7,TRBV2,few,TGTGCCAGCACCGAAGGGACTAGCGGGAGGGGTCGGCGCGAGCAGTACTTC,CASTEGTSGRGRREQYF
16,TRBD2,TRBJ2-3,TRBV7-2,-,TGTGCCAGCAGTACCTCTAGCGGGAGGTCCACAGATACGCAGTATTTT,CASSTSSGRSTDTQYF
15,TRBD1,TRBJ2-1,TRBV11-2,few,TGTGCCAGCAGCTTGGGACAGGGGGATGTAAATGAGCAGTTCTTC,CASSLGQGDVNEQFF
14,TRBD1,TRBJ2-1,TRBV20-1,many,TGCAGTGCTAGGGGACAGGGGACATCCAATGAGCAGTTCTTC,CSARGQGTSNEQFF
15,-,TRBJ1-3,TRBV20-1,-,TGCAGTGCCCCCGATCGGGGTCTGTATGGAAACACCATATATTTT,CSAPDRGLYGNTIYF
15,-,TRBJ2-5,TRBV7-8,-,TGTGCCAGCAGCTTTGTAGGGGAACTCCAAGAGACCCAGTACTTC,CASSFVGELQETQYF
17,TRBD2,TRBJ2-5,TRBV2,-,TGTGCCAGCAGTGAAGGGACTAGCGCCCTGGGGCAAGAGACCCAGTACTTC,CASSEGTSALGQETQYF
14,-,TRBJ2-7,TRBV11-3,few,TGTGCCAGCAGCTTCAGATCCAAGGGTGACGAGCAGTACTTC,CASSFRSKGDEQYF
16,-,TRBJ1-3,TRBV7-9,-,TGTGCCAGCCGCTTAGTCGGCAGACCCTCTGGAAACACCATATATTTT,CASRLVGRPSGNTIYF
13,TRBD2,TRBJ2-1,TRBV2,few,TGTGCCAGCAGACCTAGCGGGGGAGGCGAGCAGTTCTTC,CASRPSGGGEQFF
14,-,TRBJ1-2,TRBV12-3/TRBV12-4,-,TGTGCCAGCAGCCAACAGGGCATAATCTATGGCTACACCTTC,CASSQQGIIYGYTF
14,TRBD1,TRBJ1-1,TRBV10-3,-,TGTGCCACAGGGACAGGGGGTTTGAACACTGAAGCTTTCTTT,CATGTGGLNTEAFF
15,-,TRBJ1-2,TRBV6-5,-,TGTGCCAGCAGTTACGGGATTCCAGGAGGCTATGGCTACACCTTC,CASSYGIPGGYGYTF
15,-,TRBJ2-7,TRBV6-5,-,TGTGCCAGCAGTTATCGGGCAGCCAGCTTCTACGAGCAGTACTTC,CASSYRAASFYEQYF
16,-,TRBJ1-2,TRBV3-1,-,TGTGCCAGCAGCCAAGGAGGCCCGACTACTAACTATGGCTACACCTTC,CASSQGGPTTNYGYTF
12,-,TRBJ1-1,TRBV5-1,few,TGCGCCAGCCGACAAAAAAACACTGAAGCTTTCTTT,CASRQKNTEAFF
18,TRBD1,TRBJ2-1,TRBV20-1,-,TGCAGTGCTAGAGGGATAGGTTCCGGGACAGGGTTTTTGAATGGGCAGTTCTTC,CSARGIGSGTGFLNGQFF
15,-,TRBJ1-5,TRBV30,-,TGTGCCTGGAGTGTGGGGGCCTCGGGCAATCAGCCCCAGCATTTT,CAWSVGASGNQPQHF
16,TRBD2,TRBJ2-7,TRBV7-8,few,TGTGCCAGCAGCGCGGGACTAGCGGTTAGCTCCTACGAGCAGTACTTC,CASSAGLAVSSYEQYF
14,-,TRBJ1-5,TRBV12-3/TRBV12-4,many,TGTGCCAGCAGTGGGGGGGGCGCGGGACAGCCCCAGCATTTT,CASSGGGAGQPQHF
13,-,TRBJ2-3,TRBV20-1,few,TGCAGCGGGGTTTGGGGGACTGGGGGTACGCAGTATTTT,CSGVWGTGGTQYF
17,TRBD2,TRBJ2-1,TRBV7-2,few,TGTGCCAGCAGCTCATTAGCGGGAGGGCCTGTGGTGAATGAGCAGTTCTTC,CASSSLAGGPVVNEQFF
13,-,TRBJ1-2,TRBV12-3/TRBV12-4,-,TGTGCCAGCAGTTTAGTTCAGGATTCTGGCTACACCTTC,CASSLVQDSGYTF
14,TRBD2,TRBJ2-1,TRBV12-3/TRBV12-4,-,TGTGCCAGCGCACACCTAGCGGGTTACAATGAGCAGTTCTTC,CASAHLAGYNEQFF
13,-,TRBJ1-2,TRBV30,-,TGTGCCTGGAGCATCGCCCAGGGACGGGGCTACACCTTC,CAWSIAQGRGYTF
15,TRBD1,TRBJ2-3,TRBV19,-,TGTGCCAGTAGTATTGGGACGACAGGGTGGGATACGCAGTATTTT,CASSIGTTGWDTQYF
17,TRBD2,TRBJ2-1,TRBV7-8,-,TGTGCCAGCAGCCTAAGCCGCGGGGGGGCGGGATTAAATGAGCAGTTCTTC,CASSLSRGGAGLNEQFF
17,TRBD1,TRBJ1-5,TRBV5-6,-,TGTGCCAGCAGCCGGGGGGCGGCAGGGGGCAAATTTCAGCCCCAGCATTTT,CASSRGAAGGKFQPQHF
16,TRBD2,TRBJ2-3,TRBV9,-,TGTGCCAGCAGCGTAGTGGAGCGGGGAAACACAGATACGCAGTATTTT,CASSVVERGNTDTQYF
12,-,TRBJ1-5,TRBV7-9,-,TGTGCCAGCGCCGGTAGCAGTCAGCCCCAGCATTTT,CASAGSSQPQHF
15,TRBD1,TRBJ1-1,TRBV6-5,many,TGTGCCAGCAGTTCCCCCCGGACAGGGAGGACTGAAGCTTTCTTT,CASSSPRTGRTEAFF
15,TRBD2,TRBJ2-2,TRBV7-3,-,TGTGCCAGCAGCTTAAGAGCGGGAGCTGCCGGGGAGCTGTTTTTT,CASSLRAGAAGELFF